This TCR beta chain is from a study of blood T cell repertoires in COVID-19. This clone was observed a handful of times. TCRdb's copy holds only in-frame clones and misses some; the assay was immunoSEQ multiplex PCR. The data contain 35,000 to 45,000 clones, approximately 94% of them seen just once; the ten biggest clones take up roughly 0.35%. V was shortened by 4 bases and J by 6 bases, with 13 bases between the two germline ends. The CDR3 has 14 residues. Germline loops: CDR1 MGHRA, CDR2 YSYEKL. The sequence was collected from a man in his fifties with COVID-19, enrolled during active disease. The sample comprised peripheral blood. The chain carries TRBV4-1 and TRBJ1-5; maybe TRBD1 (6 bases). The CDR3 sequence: CASSLGGAGQPQHF. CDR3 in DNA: TGCGCCAGCAGCCTCGGGGGGGCGGGTCAGCCCCAGCATTTT.